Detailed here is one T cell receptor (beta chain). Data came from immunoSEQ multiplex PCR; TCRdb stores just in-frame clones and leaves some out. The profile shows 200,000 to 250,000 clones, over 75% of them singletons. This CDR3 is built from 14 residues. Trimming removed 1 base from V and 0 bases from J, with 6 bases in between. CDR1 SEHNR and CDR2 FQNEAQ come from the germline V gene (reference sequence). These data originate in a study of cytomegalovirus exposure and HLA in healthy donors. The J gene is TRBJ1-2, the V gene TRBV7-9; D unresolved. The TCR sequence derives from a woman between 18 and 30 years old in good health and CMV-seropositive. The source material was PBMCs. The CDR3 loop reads CASSLEVANYGYTF. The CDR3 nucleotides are TGTGCCAGCAGCTTAGAAGTAGCTAACTATGGCTACACCTTC.